These 27 T cell receptor beta chains originate from one sample sequenced in a study of response to subunit inactivated influenza vaccine. In TCRdb, the RT-PCR reads were re-called with MiXCR into one record per CDR3 protein. Here the sample spans 490,000 or so distinct CDR3 sequences, approximately 7.6% being singletons. Sequences were derived from PBMCs from blood, sampled around 2 years after vaccination. These receptors were collected from a man aged 45-69 years who received an inactivated influenza vaccine.

In its sample, this clonotype was seen a few times. The chain uses TRBV28 and TRBJ2-5; TRBD2 might be the D (6 bases). The V and J ends lost 5 bases and 3 bases respectively, with 10 bases between them. This CDR3 region has 13 residues. From germline, CDR1 is MDHEN and CDR2 SYDVKM. The CDR3 coding sequence is TGTGCCAGCAGTGTCTGGGGGGAAGAGACCCAGTACTTC. Its protein product is CASSVWGEETQYF. The complete variable domain, with remaining parts taken from reference TRBV28 and TRBJ2-5, reads DVKVTQSSRYLVKRTGEKVFLECVQDMDHENMFWYRQDPGLGLRLIYFSYDVKMKEKGDIPEGYSVSREKKERFSLILESASTNQTSMYLCASSVWGEETQYFGPGTRLLVL.

V and J are TRBV20-1 and TRBJ1-1; TRBD1 matches 7 bases. The germline V gene has CDR1 DFQATT and CDR2 SNEGSKA (reference sequence). The CDR3 covers 14 residues. Trimming cost V 5 bases and J 10 bases; bases outside gene matches: 16. The chain's CDR3 is CSASAPDGRGSAFF. The CDR3 nucleotides are TGCAGTGCTTCCGCCCCAGACGGCAGGGGGTCAGCTTTCTTT.

This clonotype was observed at least ten times. CDR3 sequence (DNA): TGTGCCAGCAGCCAATGGACGCAGAATTACGAGCAGTACTTC. Translated, it gives CASSQWTQNYEQYF. J is TRBJ2-7 and V is TRBV4-2; the D is unclear. The CDR3 consists of 14 residues. V shed 2 bases and J shed 4 bases, with 12 bases lying between them. The germline V gene encodes CDR1 LGHNA and CDR2 YNFKEQ.

The chain employs TRBV2 and TRBJ1-1; D is unresolved. Trimming removed 7 bases at V and 3 bases at J, with 12 bases between. Germline V gene lookup returns CDR1 SNHLY and CDR2 FYNNEI. The CDR3 contains 13 residues. CDR3 nucleotide sequence: TGTGCCAGCAATGGCTGGCCGGACACTGAAGCTTTCTTT. It is translated as CASNGWPDTEAFF.

This clonotype was recorded a few times. The chain joins TRBV7-2 to TRBJ2-3; TRBD1 aligns across 8 bases. The CDR3 has 16 amino acids. Germline CDR1 SGHTA, CDR2 FQGNSA. The V segment lost 4 bases and the J segment 4 bases; nucleotides outside the gene matches: 10. CDR3 DNA: TGTGCCAGCAGCTACTTCGGGGCAGGGGGCCCAGATACGCAGTATTTT. This gives the protein CASSYFGAGGPDTQYF. Based on the CDR3 plus reference TRBV7-2 and TRBJ2-3, the full variable domain is GAGVSQSPSNKVTEKGKDVELRCDPISGHTALYWYRQSLGQGLEFLIYFQGNSAPDKSGLPSDRFSAERTGGSVSTLTIQRTQQEDSAVYLCASSYFGAGGPDTQYFGPGTRLTVL.

The chain couples TRBV6-5 to TRBJ1-5; the D is unclear. This CDR3 has 12 residues. The V end was cut by 6 bases, the J end by 11 bases, with 14 bases between. From germline, CDR1 is MNHEY and CDR2 SVGAGI. CDR3 bases: TGTGCCAGCAGCCCGGATAGCCGGGCCCAGCATTTT. Its translation is CASSPDSRAQHF.

This clonotype occurred a few times. The CDR3 coding sequence is TGTGCCACCAGTGATTCTAGGGGTGGATACAATGAGCAGTTCTTC. This encodes CATSDSRGGYNEQFF. The rearrangement joins TRBV24-1 to TRBJ2-1; weak D call: TRBD1 (5 bases). Trimming took off 2 bases at V and 4 bases at J, with 11 bases between the two ends. CDR3 size: 15 residues. Germline V gene data show CDR1 as KGHDR and CDR2 as SFDVKD.

This clonotype was seen more than once but under ten times. The chain is built from TRBV3-1 and TRBJ1-1; D is uncertain. CDR3 length: 14 amino acids. The germline gives CDR1 LGHDT, CDR2 YNNKEL (reference sequence). V gave up 0 bases and J gave up 1 base, with 6 bases separating them. Written as DNA, the CDR3 is TGTGCCAGCAGCCAAGAACTCCCGAACACTGAAGCTTTCTTT. Translated: CASSQELPNTEAFF.

This clonotype has just a few counts. This chain connects TRBV4-1 to TRBJ1-1; D is ambiguous. Deletions cut 1 base from V and 2 bases from J, with 14 bases between. The CDR3 length is 16 residues. The germline gives CDR1 MGHRA, CDR2 YSYEKL. The CDR3, as DNA: TGCGCCAGCAGCCAAGCATCCCAGGACGGAAACACTGAAGCTTTCTTT. Its translation: CASSQASQDGNTEAFF.

V usage is TRBV10-3 and J usage is TRBJ2-5, with 10 nucleotides matching TRBD1. The V and J ends lost 10 bases and 4 bases, in that order; junction bases with no gene match: 6. The germline gives CDR1 ENHRY, CDR2 SYGVKD. The CDR3 is 13 amino acids. The CDR3 loop reads CATRQGAGETQYF. In nucleotides, the CDR3 is TGTGCCACCCGACAGGGGGCTGGAGAGACCCAGTACTTC.

In its sample, this clonotype was seen many times. V gene TRBV20-1 combines with J gene TRBJ2-1; 10 nucleotides agree with TRBD2. This CDR3 is built from 14 residues. Germline assignment: CDR1 DFQATT and CDR2 SNEGSKA (reference sequence). With 2 bases clipped from V and 6 bases from J, the junction kept 4 bases outside the gene matches. The CDR3 loop reads CSARKREGPNEQFF. CDR3 DNA sequence: TGCAGTGCTAGAAAGCGGGAGGGCCCCAATGAGCAGTTCTTC.

This clonotype appeared a few times. The CDR3 is CASSLWLAGEYNEQFF. As DNA, the CDR3 is TGTGCCAGCAGTTTATGGCTAGCGGGGGAATACAATGAGCAGTTCTTC. The V and J genes are TRBV28 and TRBJ2-1; 10 bases match TRBD2. The CDR3 length is 16 residues. V trimming: 0 bases; J trimming: 4 bases; junction bases outside the gene matches: 3. Germline CDR1 MDHEN, CDR2 SYDVKM.

This clonotype was seen a handful of times. The V gene is TRBV7-2, the J gene TRBJ2-7; tentative D call: TRBD2 (5 bases). The CDR3 length is 15 residues. Trimming took 3 bases from V and 3 from J, leaving 15 bases between them. Germline V gives CDR1 SGHTA, CDR2 FQGNSA. The CDR3 coding sequence is TGTGCCAGCAGCTTTCCGAGGGAAGGTCGCTACGAGCAGTACTTC. Translation gives CASSFPREGRYEQYF.

This clonotype has a handful of counts. This chain links TRBV28 with TRBJ1-2; 9 nucleotides agree with TRBD1. In germline, CDR1 is MDHEN, CDR2 SYDVKM. The CDR3 runs to 15 residues. The junction had 10 bases not matched to a gene; V was cut back by 5 bases and J by 6 bases. This CDR3 reads CASSDPGQGGDGYTF. For the CDR3, the DNA is TGTGCCAGCAGTGACCCGGGACAGGGAGGGGATGGCTACACCTTC.

At least ten counts were recorded for this clonotype. This sequence joins TRBV10-3 and TRBJ1-5; no clear D. This CDR3 is built from 16 residues. Trimming shortened V by 0 bases and J by 0 bases, and 9 bases separated the two germline ends. Germline CDR1 ENHRY, CDR2 SYGVKD. CDR3 nucleotides: TGTGCCATCAGTGAGTCGATGGTTTATAGCAATCAGCCCCAGCATTTT. Encoded protein: CAISESMVYSNQPQHF.

At least ten counts were recorded for this clonotype. The chain is built from TRBV5-1 and TRBJ2-1; the match to TRBD2 covers 12 bases. Germline V CDR1 and CDR2: SGHRS, YFSETQ. CDR3 size: 16 residues. With V trimmed by 1 base and J by 6 bases, 5 bases remained unmatched. The DNA of the CDR3 is TGCGCCAGCAGCTTGCCTGGGACTAGCGGGCCCAATGAGCAGTTCTTC. It yields the protein CASSLPGTSGPNEQFF.

The V and J genes are TRBV29-1 and TRBJ1-1, with D tentatively TRBD1 (5 bases). This CDR3 is 13 amino acids long. Trimming cost V 7 bases and J 3 bases, with 15 bases left between them. Germline assignment: CDR1 SQVTM and CDR2 ANQGSEA. The CDR3 region is CSGTAGQHTEAFF. Written as DNA, the CDR3 is TGCAGCGGTACGGCGGGGCAGCACACTGAAGCTTTCTTT.

The sample holds a few counts of this clonotype. V usage is TRBV28 and J usage is TRBJ2-7, with 13 bases lining up with TRBD2. The CDR3 sequence is 18 residues long. V lost 3 bases to trimming and J lost 4 bases; unmatched junction nucleotides: 12. The germline CDR1 and CDR2 sequences are MDHEN and SYDVKM. CDR3 coding DNA: TGTGCCAGCAGTTTCCCAATCGATGGACTAGCGGGAGAATACGAGCAGTACTTC. It is translated as CASSFPIDGLAGEYEQYF.

This clonotype was seen repeatedly, ten times or more. The V gene is TRBV7-6, the J gene TRBJ2-7; D is unclear. V was trimmed by 5 bases and J by 3 bases, leaving 8 bases between them. The CDR3 contains 12 residues. Germline V CDR1 and CDR2: SGHVS, FNYEAQ. The CDR3 bases are TGTGCCAGCAGCAAAGGAAACTACGAGCAGTACTTC. As protein: CASSKGNYEQYF.

This clonotype was observed a handful of times. The chain couples TRBV9 to TRBJ2-1, with a tentative D call TRBD2 (5 bases). Trimming removed 5 bases from V and 5 bases from J, with 17 bases in between. This CDR3 spans 15 amino acids. Germline loops: CDR1 SGDLS, CDR2 YYNGEE. This CDR3 is CASSSTSFGDNEQFF. DNA for the CDR3: TGTGCCAGCAGTTCTACTAGTTTCGGAGACAATGAGCAGTTCTTC.

This clonotype was picked up a small number of times. The gene calls are TRBV24-1 and TRBJ2-2, with TRBD2 matching over 7 bases. The CDR3 consists of 17 residues. Germline-derived CDR1 and CDR2 are KGHDR and SFDVKD. V gave up 4 bases and J gave up 0 bases; unmatched junction bases: 7. The CDR3 reads CATSEYRSGTNTGELFF. As DNA, the CDR3 is TGTGCCACCAGTGAATATCGAAGCGGGACGAACACCGGGGAGCTGTTTTTT.

Concerning this clonotype itself: One end of the junction is discordant with germline, which a read error may explain. The chain is built from TRBV12-3 or TRBV12-4 and TRBJ2-1, with D possibly TRBD2 on 6 matching bases. The length of the CDR3 is 12 residues. The CDR3 nucleotides are TGTGCCAGCAGTCTTAGCGGAGCTGAGCAGCTCTTC. It translates to CASSLSGAEQLF.

In its sample, this clonotype was seen a few times. The genes are TRBV24-1 and TRBJ2-7, with a tentative D call TRBD2 (5 bases). This CDR3 has 15 amino acids. Germline V gene sequence: CDR1 KGHDR, CDR2 SFDVKD. Trimming removed 4 bases at V and 3 bases at J, with 15 bases between. This CDR3 reads CATSDPRTCNYEQYF. In DNA, the CDR3 is TGTGCCACCAGTGACCCCCGGACTTGTAACTACGAGCAGTACTTC.

The chain has TRBV20-1 and TRBJ2-4, with no clear D. Germline CDR1 is DFQATT and CDR2 is SNEGSKA (reference sequence). The V gene lost 2 bases and the J gene lost 1 base, with 12 bases spanning the gap. The CDR3 length is 15 residues. This CDR3 reads CSARLFSRAKNIQYF. The CDR3, as DNA: TGCAGTGCTAGACTATTCTCCCGGGCCAAAAACATTCAGTACTTC.

This clonotype was detected many times. This sequence joins TRBV30 and TRBJ2-3; TRBD1 is a possible D gene (5 bases). In germline, CDR1 is GTSNPN, CDR2 SVGIG (reference sequence). V shed 2 bases and J shed 3 bases, with 9 bases lying between them. This CDR3 has 13 residues. CDR3 sequence: CAWSRQGTDTQYF. In DNA form, the CDR3 reads TGTGCCTGGAGTCGGCAGGGAACAGATACGCAGTATTTT. Filled out from reference TRBV30 and TRBJ2-3, the complete variable domain reads SQTIHQWPATLVQPVGSPLSLECTVEGTSNPNLYWYRQAAGRGLQLLFYSVGIGQISSEVPQNLSASRPQDRQFILSSKKLLLSDSGFYLCAWSRQGTDTQYFGPGTRLTVL.

The V gene is TRBV10-3, the J gene TRBJ2-1, with 7 bases that match TRBD2. The CDR3 covers 15 residues. The J segment lost 6 bases and the V segment lost 7 bases, leaving 12 bases of the junction unmatched. The germline CDR1 and CDR2 sequences are ENHRY and SYGVKD. The CDR3 is CAITLGRERGNEQFF. In nucleotides, the CDR3 is TGTGCCATCACCTTGGGGAGGGAAAGAGGCAATGAGCAGTTCTTC.

The chain joins TRBV4-2 to TRBJ1-6, with no clear D. The V end was cut by 0 bases, the J end by 8 bases, with 11 bases between. CDR1 and CDR2 from the germline V gene are LGHNA and YNFKEQ. The length of the CDR3 is 15 residues. The CDR3 spells CASSQEVAEDSPLHF. As DNA, the CDR3 is TGTGCCAGCAGCCAAGAGGTGGCAGAGGATTCACCCCTCCACTTT.